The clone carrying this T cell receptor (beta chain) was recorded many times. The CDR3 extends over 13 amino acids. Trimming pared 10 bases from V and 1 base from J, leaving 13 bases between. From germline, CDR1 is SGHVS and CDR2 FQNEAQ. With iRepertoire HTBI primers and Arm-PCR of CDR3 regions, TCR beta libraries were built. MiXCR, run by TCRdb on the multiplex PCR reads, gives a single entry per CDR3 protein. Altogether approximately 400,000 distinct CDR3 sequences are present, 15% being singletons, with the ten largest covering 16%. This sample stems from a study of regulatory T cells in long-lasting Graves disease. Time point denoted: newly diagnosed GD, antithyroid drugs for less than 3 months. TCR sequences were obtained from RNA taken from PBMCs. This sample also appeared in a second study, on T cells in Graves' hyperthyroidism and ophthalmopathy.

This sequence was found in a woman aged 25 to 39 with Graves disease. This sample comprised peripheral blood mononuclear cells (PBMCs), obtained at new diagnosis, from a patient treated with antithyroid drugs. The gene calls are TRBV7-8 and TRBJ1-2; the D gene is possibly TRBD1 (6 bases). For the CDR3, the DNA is TGTGCCACCTCGGACAGAAGTAACTATGGCTACACCTTC. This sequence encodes CATSDRSNYGYTF.